These T cell receptor beta chains were read from a single sample in a study of OX40 agonist ivuxolimab in advanced cancers. TCRdb's copy holds only in-frame clones and misses some; the assay was immunoSEQ multiplex PCR. Counted here are fewer than 85,000 clones, over 85% occurring once; the ten biggest clones make up 0.3% to 0.4%. The starting material was CD4+ or CD8+ T cells sorted from blood, obtained in a trial of the OX40 agonist ivuxolimab. The source of these receptors is an adult with an advanced solid tumor such as melanoma, head and neck, liver or kidney cancer. Both conserved end residues are part of each CDR3. A D gene is named only where the DNA matches it firmly. Part of the rows lack a size; the others show once, few, many or a class for expanded clones.

clone_size,d_call,j_call,v_call,cdr3_aa,cdr3_nt
-,-,TRBJ1-2,TRBV28,CASSKGYGYTF,TGTGCCAGCAGCAAGGGCTATGGCTACACCTTC
-,TRBD2,TRBJ2-1,TRBV7-3,CASSLKPPSGGENEQFF,TGTGCCAGCAGCTTAAAGCCCCCTAGCGGGGGGGAGAATGAGCAGTTCTTC
-,-,TRBJ2-2,TRBV7-2,CASSFYTGELFF,TGTGCCAGCAGCTTTTATACCGGGGAGCTGTTTTTT
-,TRBD2,TRBJ2-1,TRBV5-4,CASSLTSGGYNEQFF,TGTGCCAGCAGCTTGACTAGCGGGGGTTACAATGAGCAGTTCTTC
-,TRBD1,TRBJ1-3,TRBV5-1,CASSLGDRVNTIYF,TGCGCCAGCAGCTTGGGTGACAGGGTGAATACCATATATTTT
-,TRBD2,TRBJ2-7,TRBV5-6,CASSLGLADSYEQYF,TGTGCCAGCAGCTTGGGGCTAGCGGACTCCTACGAGCAGTACTTC
-,-,TRBJ1-1,TRBV9,CASSETSMNTEAFF,TGTGCCAGCAGCGAGACTAGTATGAACACTGAAGCTTTCTTT
-,-,TRBJ2-2,TRBV4-3,CASSQDYRQNTGELFF,TGCGCCAGCAGCCAAGATTATAGACAGAACACCGGGGAGCTGTTTTTT
-,-,TRBJ2-7,TRBV2,CASRLEAGSSYEQYF,TGTGCCAGCAGGTTGGAGGCAGGAAGCTCCTACGAGCAGTACTTC
-,TRBD2,TRBJ2-1,TRBV6-4,CASSPEGAGELYNEQFF,TGTGCCAGCAGCCCAGAGGGAGCGGGGGAACTCTACAATGAGCAGTTCTTC
-,-,TRBJ2-2,TRBV4-1,CASSQRSINGGELFF,TGCGCCAGCAGCCAGAGGAGTATCAACGGAGGGGAGCTGTTTTTT
-,-,TRBJ2-1,TRBV15,CATSRALGEQFF,TGTGCCACCAGCAGGGCCCTAGGGGAACAGTTCTTC
-,-,TRBJ1-6,TRBV5-6,CASSLGRINSPLHF,TGTGCCAGCAGCTTGGGACGGATTAATTCACCCCTCCACTTT
-,-,TRBJ1-1,TRBV28,CASSFGTEAFF,TGTGCCAGCAGTTTTGGGACTGAAGCTTTCTTT
once,TRBD1,TRBJ2-1,TRBV6-6,CASTPSGGTHNEQFF,TGTGCCAGCACCCCATCAGGGGGCACCCACAATGAGCAGTTCTTC
-,TRBD1,TRBJ1-6,TRBV6-1,CASRGQSSYNSPLHF,TGTGCCAGCAGGGGACAGAGCTCCTATAATTCACCCCTCCACTTT
few,TRBD1,TRBJ2-7,TRBV7-2,CASSFKGQGFDEQYF,TGTGCCAGCAGCTTTAAGGGACAGGGTTTCGACGAGCAGTACTTC
-,-,TRBJ1-1,TRBV13,CASSSRWRATEAFF,TGTGCCAGCAGCTCTAGGTGGAGAGCCACTGAAGCTTTCTTT
-,-,TRBJ2-2,TRBV18,CASSPLAGKNTGELFF,TGTGCCAGCTCACCACTTGCGGGCAAGAACACCGGGGAGCTGTTTTTT
few,TRBD2,TRBJ2-3,TRBV7-3,CASSPGGGVSTDTQYF,TGTGCCAGCAGCCCCGGTGGGGGGGTTAGCACAGATACGCAGTATTTT
-,-,TRBJ1-2,TRBV7-2,CASSLDRIYGYTF,TGTGCCAGCAGCTTAGATAGAATCTATGGCTACACCTTC
-,TRBD1,TRBJ2-7,TRBV10-3,CAISLDRGDEQYF,TGTGCCATCAGTCTGGACAGGGGCGACGAGCAGTACTTC
few,-,TRBJ2-7,TRBV6-5,CASSRTQDLYEQYF,TGTGCCAGCAGTCGCACGCAGGATCTCTACGAGCAGTACTTC
-,-,TRBJ2-3,TRBV27,CASSQGIDTQYF,TGTGCCAGCAGTCAGGGGATAGATACGCAGTATTTT
-,-,TRBJ2-1,TRBV20-1,CSAPSVNEQFF,TGCAGTGCCCCTAGTGTTAATGAGCAGTTCTTC
-,TRBD1,TRBJ2-1,TRBV28,CATIPGGALRIDEQFF,TGTGCCACAATCCCAGGGGGAGCTTTGAGGATCGATGAGCAGTTCTTC
-,-,TRBJ1-6,TRBV30,CAWTPSGSYNSPLHF,TGTGCCTGGACCCCATCGGGATCCTATAATTCACCCCTCCACTTT
-,TRBD1,TRBJ2-1,TRBV5-1,CASSAQGAGSYNEQFF,TGCGCCAGCAGCGCACAGGGGGCTGGGTCCTACAATGAGCAGTTCTTC
-,TRBD1,TRBJ1-2,TRBV28,CASSSGQGYYGYTF,TGTGCCAGCAGCTCGGGACAGGGCTACTATGGCTACACCTTC
-,TRBD1,TRBJ2-2,TRBV9,CASSARGTGDTGELFF,TGTGCCAGCAGCGCCCGAGGGACAGGCGACACCGGGGAGCTGTTTTTT
-,TRBD1,TRBJ2-2,TRBV6-5,CASRVTGFGTGELFF,TGTGCCAGCAGAGTGACAGGGTTCGGCACCGGGGAGCTGTTTTTT
-,TRBD2,TRBJ2-7,TRBV15,CATSRDEGTSGGAEFEQYF,TGTGCCACCAGCAGAGATGAGGGGACTAGCGGGGGGGCCGAATTTGAGCAGTACTTC
-,-,TRBJ1-2,TRBV7-3,CASSLQHTGIPNYGYTF,TGTGCCAGCAGCTTACAACACACGGGAATTCCTAACTATGGCTACACCTTC
-,-,TRBJ1-1,TRBV19,CANRTKGGNTEAFF,TGTGCCAATAGGACCAAAGGGGGGAACACTGAAGCTTTCTTT
-,-,TRBJ1-5,TRBV29-1,CSVGGANSNQPQHF,TGCAGCGTCGGGGGTGCAAATAGCAATCAGCCCCAGCATTTT
-,-,TRBJ1-5,TRBV5-1,CASSLDGGRQPQHF,TGCGCCAGCAGCTTGGACGGGGGGCGTCAGCCCCAGCATTTT
once,-,TRBJ2-7,TRBV7-9,CASSLGRDTYSYEQYF,TGTGCCAGCAGCTTAGGGCGGGACACCTACTCCTACGAGCAGTACTTC
-,-,TRBJ2-1,TRBV5-4,CASSTDRSNEQFF,TGTGCCAGCAGCACTGACAGGTCCAATGAGCAGTTCTTC
once,TRBD1,TRBJ1-2,TRBV6-6,CASSPTGENYGYTF,TGTGCCAGCAGCCCCACAGGGGAAAACTATGGCTACACCTTC
-,-,TRBJ1-2,TRBV30,CAWTGGMGHRTNYGYTF,TGTGCCTGGACTGGGGGTATGGGACACCGGACTAACTATGGCTACACCTTC
once,-,TRBJ2-3,TRBV5-1,CASSFPSRGDTQYF,TGCGCCAGCAGCTTCCCCAGTCGGGGAGATACGCAGTATTTT
once,TRBD2,TRBJ2-1,TRBV18,CASSPPTGGPNEQFF,TGTGCCAGCTCACCACCAACGGGGGGACCCAATGAGCAGTTCTTC
-,-,TRBJ1-1,TRBV10-3,CAISDWGSGSIQAFF,TGTGCCATCAGCGATTGGGGCTCCGGGTCAATCCAAGCTTTCTTT
-,-,TRBJ2-7,TRBV19,CASSHVQDRLLTF,TGTGCCAGTAGCCATGTCCAAGACCGACTATTAACCTTC
-,TRBD2,TRBJ2-3,TRBV30,CAWNYGRATDTQYF,TGTGCCTGGAATTACGGGAGGGCCACAGATACGCAGTATTTT
few,-,TRBJ2-7,TRBV10-3,CAISPGTPVHEQYF,TGTGCCATCAGCCCCGGGACTCCGGTTCACGAGCAGTACTTC
-,TRBD1,TRBJ1-2,TRBV5-1,CASSSGTGGFGYTF,TGCGCCAGCAGCTCCGGGACAGGGGGCTTTGGCTACACCTTC
-,-,TRBJ2-2,TRBV27,CASSSKTVNTGELFF,TGTGCCAGCAGTTCGAAGACAGTCAACACCGGGGAGCTGTTTTTT
-,TRBD1,TRBJ2-3,TRBV28,CASSPRLPQGTDTQYF,TGTGCCAGCAGTCCCCGCCTCCCACAGGGGACAGATACGCAGTATTTT
-,-,TRBJ1-3,TRBV5-8,CASMGGNTIYF,TGTGCCAGCATGGGGGGAAACACCATATATTTT
-,-,TRBJ2-5,TRBV28,CASSAPGIQETQYF,TGTGCCAGCAGTGCTCCAGGGATCCAAGAGACCCAGTACTTC
-,-,TRBJ1-1,TRBV18,CASSPPPTPTEAFF,TGTGCCAGCTCACCACCCCCCACCCCCACCGAAGCTTTCTTT